The entry that follows covers one T cell receptor (beta chain) sequence. The method was immunoSEQ multiplex PCR; TCRdb's version includes in-frame clones alone and lacks a portion of them. The sample records 70,000 to 95,000 clones, 88% being singletons. The sample comes from a study of OX40 agonist ivuxolimab in advanced cancers. The sample in question was CD4+ or CD8+ T cells sorted from blood, obtained in a trial of the OX40 agonist ivuxolimab. The receptor was derived from an adult with an advanced solid tumor such as melanoma, head and neck, liver or kidney cancer.

The CDR3 loop is CASSSLGASQETQYF. CDR3 nucleotides: TGTGCCAGCAGTTCCCTGGGGGCTTCCCAAGAGACCCAGTACTTC. The rearrangement joins TRBV27 to TRBJ2-5; tentative D call: TRBD1 (6 bases). The CDR3 covers 15 residues. Trimming removed 4 bases at V and 1 base at J, with 13 bases between. Per the germline V gene, CDR1 is MNHEY and CDR2 is SMNVEV (reference sequence).